The clone carrying this TCR beta chain came up a few times. The data belong to a study of shared clonotypes between healthy human individuals. Study in general: Donors consisted of two women and three men between 18 and 49.

Germline V gene data show CDR1 as MNHNS and CDR2 as SASEGT. CDR3 length equals 14 residues. Trimming pared 1 base from V and 2 bases from J, leaving 9 bases between. Assay used: immunoSEQ multiplex PCR; TCRdb lists only in-frame clones, some missing. Among about 680,000 clones, 74% were seen once, and the ten largest hold about 1.7%. This chain links TRBV6-1 with TRBJ2-7; no firm D call. The receptor comes from a woman aged 25-40 years in good health. The source material was memory CD4+ T cells sorted from blood. Described subset: CD45RA-negative fraction. The CDR3 loop is CASSEDYGTYEQYF. CDR3 nucleotides: TGTGCCAGCAGTGAAGATTACGGAACCTACGAGCAGTACTTC.